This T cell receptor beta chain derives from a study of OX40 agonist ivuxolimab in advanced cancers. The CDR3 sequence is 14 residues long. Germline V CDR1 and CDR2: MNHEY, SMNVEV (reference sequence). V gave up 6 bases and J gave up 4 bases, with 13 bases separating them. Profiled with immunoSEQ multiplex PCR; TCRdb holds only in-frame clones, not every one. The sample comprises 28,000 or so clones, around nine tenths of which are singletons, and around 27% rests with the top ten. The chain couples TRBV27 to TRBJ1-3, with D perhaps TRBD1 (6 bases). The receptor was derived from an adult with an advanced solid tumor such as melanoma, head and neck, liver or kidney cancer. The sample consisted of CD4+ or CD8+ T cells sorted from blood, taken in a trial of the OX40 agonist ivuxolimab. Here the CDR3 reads CASSSGQLGNTIYF. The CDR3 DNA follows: TGTGCCAGCAGCTCTGGACAGCTAGGAAACACCATATATTTT.